The 30 T cell receptor beta chains in this list originate from one sample, sequenced in a study of T-cell memory formation after mild COVID-19. TCRdb passed the 5' RACE reads through MiXCR, listing each CDR3 protein once. The sample shows 58,000 or so distinct CDR3 sequences, 25% to 30% of them seen only once. The sequenced sample was PBMCs or a T cell subset sorted from them (not recorded which). The receptor source for this set is a man aged 18 to 30 who had mild COVID-19 (a few samples of this study predate the infection). Cell type and time point are not known.

The chain has TRBV5-8 and TRBJ2-6; D is undetermined. V lost 3 bases and J lost 2, with 21 bases in between. Germline CDR1 and CDR2: SGHTS and YDEGEE. There are 19 residues in the CDR3. The CDR3 sequence: CASSSPRPTRWTGANVLTF. As DNA, the CDR3 is TGTGCCAGCAGCTCTCCCAGGCCCACCCGGTGGACTGGGGCCAACGTCCTGACTTTC.

This clonotype has more than one count but fewer than ten. The rearrangement links TRBV20-1 to TRBJ2-2; TRBD1 might be the D (6 bases). Germline lookup yields CDR1 DFQATT and CDR2 SNEGSKA (reference sequence). Trimming took off 6 bases at V and 1 base at J, with 18 bases between the two ends. The CDR3 length is 16 residues. As DNA, the CDR3 is TGCAGTGCCAGGGCCCGTGGACAGCGGAACACCGGGGAGCTGTTTTTT. Its translation is CSARARGQRNTGELFF.

V and J are TRBV7-2 and TRBJ1-2; D not certain. This CDR3 has 12 residues. Between the trimmed V and J ends, which lost 5 bases and 5 bases, there was a span of 9 bases. Germline assignment: CDR1 SGHTA and CDR2 FQGNSA. This CDR3 is CASSKRSYGYTF. In DNA, the CDR3 is TGTGCCAGCAGCAAGCGAAGTTATGGCTACACCTTC.

The rearrangement links TRBV2 to TRBJ1-1, with 8 bases matching TRBD1. This CDR3 has 15 amino acids. CDR1 is SNHLY, CDR2 FYNNEI, per germline. Trimming cost V 3 bases and J 0 bases; bases outside gene matches: 3. Written as DNA, the CDR3 is TGTGCCAGCAGTGACCGGACAGGGCTGAACACTGAAGCTTTCTTT. Translation: CASSDRTGLNTEAFF.

The chain recombines TRBV4-1 with TRBJ2-5; D uncertain. The CDR3 covers 16 residues. V was trimmed by 2 bases and J by 4 bases, leaving 17 bases between them. The germline CDR1 and CDR2 sequences are MGHRA and YSYEKL. CDR3 amino acids: CASSQTAASSPETQYF. CDR3 DNA: TGCGCCAGCAGCCAAACGGCGGCTAGTAGTCCAGAGACCCAGTACTTC.

V gene TRBV9 combines with J gene TRBJ2-6; no reliable D call. CDR1 is SGDLS, CDR2 YYNGEE, per germline. Trimming left V 0 bases short and J 0 bases short, with 7 bases between. The CDR3 is 16 residues long. The CDR3: CASSVDRFSGANVLTF. For the CDR3, the DNA is TGTGCCAGCAGCGTAGATAGGTTCTCTGGGGCCAACGTCCTGACTTTC.

This clonotype was observed at least ten times. V and J are TRBV4-3 and TRBJ2-3; tentatively, D is TRBD2 (5 bases). Per germline, CDR1 LGHNA and CDR2 YSLEER. Trimming cost V 4 bases and J 0 bases, with 11 bases left between them. The CDR3 spans 15 residues. In DNA form, the CDR3 reads TGCGCCAGCAGCCTAGAGGGCATGAGCACAGATACGCAGTATTTT. Protein: CASSLEGMSTDTQYF.

The chain combines TRBV29-1 with TRBJ2-7; D might be TRBD1 (5 bases). Germline CDR1 reads SQVTM; CDR2 reads ANQGSEA. This CDR3 has 11 amino acids. The ends were cut back, 0 bases at V and 12 bases at J, with 12 bases in the middle. The CDR3 loop reads CSVEDYGARYF. The CDR3 DNA reads as TGCAGCGTTGAAGATTATGGGGCTCGGTACTTC.

This clonotype has more than one count but fewer than ten. The chain links TRBV4-3 to TRBJ2-1; no firm D call. CDR1 LGHNA and CDR2 YSLEER come from the germline V gene. The V end lost 3 bases, the J end lost 0 bases, and 6 bases lay between the germline ends. The CDR3 has 14 amino acids. CDR3 amino acids: CASSHTNSYNEQFF. CDR3 DNA sequence: TGCGCCAGCAGCCACACTAACTCCTACAATGAGCAGTTCTTC.

This clonotype was found a few times. The chain links TRBV20-1 to TRBJ2-3, with a possible D match to TRBD2 (6 bases). Germline V gene lookup returns CDR1 DFQATT and CDR2 SNEGSKA (reference sequence). The V and J ends lost 6 bases and 6 bases respectively, with 19 bases between them. The CDR3 totals 14 residues. The CDR3 DNA reads TGCAGTGCGAGCACAACGCGGGGTGGCGATACGCAGTATTTT. Protein sequence: CSASTTRGGDTQYF.

J is TRBJ1-5 and V is TRBV12-3 or TRBV12-4, with unresolved D. The CDR3 runs 16 residues. Trimming removed 2 bases from V and 0 bases from J, with 11 bases in between. The CDR3 loop reads CASSLNGRYSNQPQHF. CDR3 sequence (DNA): TGTGCCAGCAGTTTAAATGGCAGATATAGCAATCAGCCCCAGCATTTT.

The CDR3 reads CASSQGWQFSGYTF. Here the CDR3 DNA reads TGCGCCAGCAGCCAAGGGTGGCAGTTTTCCGGCTACACCTTC. The chain employs TRBV4-3 and TRBJ1-2; D unresolved. The CDR3 is 14 amino acids. The germline V and J ends were trimmed by 1 base and 8 bases, with 14 bases remaining between them. Germline CDR1 reads LGHNA; CDR2 reads YSLEER.

The chain joins TRBV5-1 to TRBJ1-1; D is unresolved. CDR3 size: 13 residues. The V gene lost 0 bases and the J gene lost 8 bases, with 11 bases spanning the gap. The germline gives CDR1 SGHRS, CDR2 YFSETQ. The CDR3 region has the DNA TGCGCCAGCAGCTTGGGCTGCTGTAAAGAAGCTTTCTTT. Protein sequence: CASSLGCCKEAFF.

This clonotype occurred many times. The genes are TRBV4-1 and TRBJ2-5; 10 bases line up with TRBD1. Looked up from germline, CDR1 is MGHRA and CDR2 is YSYEKL. The CDR3 sequence is 15 residues long. After removal of 4 bases from V and 3 bases from J, the junction contained 5 bases not matched to a gene. CDR3 amino acids: CASSLKTGGKETQYF. The CDR3, as DNA: TGCGCCAGCAGCCTCAAGACAGGGGGCAAAGAGACCCAGTACTTC.

V and J are TRBV20-1 and TRBJ2-2; a weak D match, TRBD2 (6 bases). V lost 0 bases to trimming and J lost 0 bases, with 14 bases between them. CDR3 length equals 17 residues. Looked up from germline, CDR1 is DFQATT and CDR2 is SNEGSKA (reference sequence). In nucleotides, the CDR3 is TGCAGTGCTAGAGATCTTGCTAGCGTTACGAACACCGGGGAGCTGTTTTTT. Amino acids: CSARDLASVTNTGELFF.

This clonotype was seen only a few times. V gene TRBV4-3 combines with J gene TRBJ2-5; the D gene is possibly TRBD1 (5 bases). The CDR3 spans 15 residues. V lost 3 bases to trimming and J lost 5 bases, with 16 bases between them. Germline CDR1 LGHNA, CDR2 YSLEER. CDR3 bases: TGCGCCAGCAGCCAGTGGGAAGGGGAAGGGGAGACCCAGTACTTC. Its translation: CASSQWEGEGETQYF.

This clonotype was seen ten or more times. The chain links TRBV7-2 to TRBJ2-1; 7 bases are a match to TRBD2. Germline V gene data show CDR1 as SGHTA and CDR2 as FQGNSA. This CDR3 comprises 14 residues. V gave up 1 base and J gave up 9 bases; unmatched junction bases: 6. CDR3 DNA: TGTGCCAGCAGCTTAGGCGGGGGTCTTGTTGAGCAGTTCTTC. Protein: CASSLGGGLVEQFF.

The V call is TRBV7-8, the J call TRBJ2-3; D may be TRBD1 (5 bases). The CDR3 sequence is 13 residues long. The ends were cut back, 2 bases at V and 7 bases at J, with 10 bases in the middle. Germline CDR1 SGHVS, CDR2 FQNEAQ. The CDR3 here is CASSLQGFNTQYF. The DNA for the CDR3 is TGTGCCAGCAGCTTACAGGGATTCAATACGCAGTATTTT.

The chain is built from TRBV5-1 and TRBJ2-3; 7 bases map to TRBD2. The CDR3 is made up of 15 amino acids. The V and J ends lost 6 bases and 0 bases, in that order; junction bases with no gene match: 7. Germline V lookup: CDR1 SGHRS, CDR2 YFSETQ. For the CDR3, the DNA is TGCGCCAGCAAGCGGGACCTCACTAGCACAGATACGCAGTATTTT. Translation: CASKRDLTSTDTQYF.

This clonotype has only a few counts. This chain joins TRBV7-3 and TRBJ2-7; the D is unclear. Deletions cut 5 bases from V and 0 bases from J, with 14 bases between. The germline V gene encodes CDR1 SGHTA and CDR2 FQGTGA. The CDR3 covers 15 residues. The CDR3 loop is CASSLDGSSSYEQYF. CDR3 DNA sequence: TGTGCCAGCAGCCTGGACGGCAGCAGCTCCTACGAGCAGTACTTC.

The chain couples TRBV18 to TRBJ2-6; 7 positions agree with TRBD1. Germline lookup yields CDR1 KGHSH and CDR2 LQKENI. The junction had 9 bases not matched to a gene; V was cut back by 6 bases and J by 1 base. The CDR3 consists of 17 residues. The CDR3 loop reads CASSPGTVLSGANVLTF. The CDR3 region has the DNA TGTGCCAGCTCTCCCGGGACAGTGTTGTCTGGGGCCAACGTCCTGACTTTC.

The chain uses TRBV19 and TRBJ1-5; D remains ambiguous. The CDR3 length is 14 residues. Germline V lookup: CDR1 LNHDA, CDR2 SQIVND (reference sequence). V was clipped by 4 bases and J by 0 bases, with 7 bases between them. CDR3 loop: CASSSQYSNQPQHF. The CDR3 DNA reads TGTGCCAGTAGTAGTCAGTATAGCAATCAGCCCCAGCATTTT. Combining the CDR3 with reference TRBV19 and TRBJ1-5 gives the whole variable domain DGGITQSPKYLFRKEGQNVTLSCEQNLNHDAMYWYRQDPGQGLRLIYYSQIVNDFQKGDIAEGYSVSREKKESFPLTVTSAQKNPTAFYLCASSSQYSNQPQHFGDGTRLSIL.

The chain combines TRBV10-1 with TRBJ2-2, with TRBD1 matching over 7 bases. With V trimmed by 2 bases and J by 3 bases, 6 bases remained unmatched. This CDR3 is built from 16 residues. CDR1 WNHNN and CDR2 SYGVQD come from the germline V gene (reference sequence). This CDR3 is CASSEIPGQDTGELFF. The CDR3 coding sequence is TGCGCCAGCAGTGAGATCCCCGGACAGGACACCGGGGAGCTGTTTTTT.

The chain couples TRBV5-8 to TRBJ2-1; 9 positions agree with TRBD1. CDR1 is SGHTS and CDR2 is YDEGEE in the germline V gene. The ends lost 3 bases at V and 5 bases at J; junction bases unmatched: 3. This CDR3 spans 14 amino acids. CDR3: CASSSGTGHNEQFF. DNA for the CDR3: TGTGCCAGCAGCTCCGGGACAGGGCACAATGAGCAGTTCTTC. Variable domain in full (rest from reference TRBV5-8 and TRBJ2-1): EAGVTQSPTHLIKTRGQQATLRCSPISGHTSVYWYQQALGLGLQFLLWYDEGEERNRGNFPPRFSGRQFPNYSSELNVNALELEDSALYLCASSSGTGHNEQFFGPGTRLTVL.

The chain is built from TRBV7-2 and TRBJ2-7; the match to TRBD2 covers 8 bases. V lost 0 bases and J lost 6; bases outside the gene matches: 7. The CDR3 consists of 15 residues. Germline assignment: CDR1 SGHTA and CDR2 FQGNSA. CDR3: CASSLAGGAVTEQYV. For the CDR3, the DNA is TGTGCCAGCAGCTTAGCCGGGGGGGCTGTTACCGAGCAGTACGTC.

This clonotype was recorded a few times. The chain recombines TRBV24-1 with TRBJ2-5; D gene uncertain. The V gene lost 4 bases and the J gene lost 4 bases, with 6 bases spanning the gap. The germline V gene encodes CDR1 KGHDR and CDR2 SFDVKD. The CDR3 totals 12 residues. Here the CDR3 reads CATSDNAETQYF. The CDR3 nucleotides read TGTGCCACCAGTGACAACGCAGAGACCCAGTACTTC.

This clonotype showed up just a few times. The chain carries TRBV9 and TRBJ2-3; no definite D call. The CDR3 runs 12 residues. V lost 3 bases to trimming and J lost 6 bases, with 8 bases between them. CDR1 and CDR2 (germline): SGDLS, YYNGEE. CDR3 residues: CASSAGADTQYF. The CDR3 DNA reads TGTGCCAGCAGCGCCGGCGCGGATACGCAGTATTTT. Drawing the rest from reference TRBV9 and TRBJ2-3, the complete variable domain is DSGVTQTPKHLITATGQRVTLRCSPRSGDLSVYWYQQSLDQGLQFLIQYYNGEERAKGNILERFSAQQFPDLHSELNLSSLELGDSALYFCASSAGADTQYFGPGTRLTVL.

This clonotype was counted a few times. This chain uses TRBV7-3 with TRBJ2-3; TRBD2 matches 9 bases. Germline trimming cut 5 bases from V and 4 bases from J; bases unmatched to any gene: 7. The CDR3 has 15 amino acids. Germline V gives CDR1 SGHTA, CDR2 FQGTGA. This chain's CDR3 is CASSPDGGGADTQYF. The CDR3 nucleotides are TGTGCCAGCAGCCCTGATGGCGGGGGGGCAGATACGCAGTATTTT.

V is TRBV6-5 and J is TRBJ1-1; D ambiguous. Germline V gene lookup returns CDR1 MNHEY and CDR2 SVGAGI. The CDR3 sequence is 13 residues long. Trimming removed 2 bases at V and 6 bases at J, with 10 bases between. The CDR3 loop reads CASSYTVSAEAFF. DNA for the CDR3: TGTGCCAGCAGTTACACCGTCTCCGCTGAAGCTTTCTTT.

The chain uses TRBV19 and TRBJ2-1; the match to TRBD2 covers 8 bases. The CDR3 runs to 16 residues. V trimming: 1 base; J trimming: 4 bases; junction bases outside the gene matches: 6. Germline V gives CDR1 LNHDA, CDR2 SQIVND (reference sequence). The CDR3 loop is CASSIVGAGVYNEQFF. The CDR3 region has the DNA TGTGCCAGTAGTATAGTGGGAGCGGGGGTGTACAATGAGCAGTTCTTC.